The sequence of this T cell receptor beta chain was determined in a study of blood T cell repertoires in COVID-19. The repertoire was sequenced with immunoSEQ multiplex PCR; TCRdb's copy has only in-frame clones and lacks some. The sample includes 35,000 to 45,000 clones, around 83% of them seen just once. The CDR3 has 13 residues. The trim removed 4 bases at V and 5 bases at J, leaving 1 base unmatched. Germline loops: CDR1 LNHDA, CDR2 SQIVND (reference sequence). The chain couples TRBV19 to TRBJ2-5, with 10 bases identical to TRBD1. The specimen sequenced was peripheral blood. The origin of this receptor is a woman in her 70s in a cohort sampled during active COVID-19. The CDR3 nucleotides are TGTGCCAGTAGTACGGACAGGGGGGAGACCCAGTACTTC. This sequence encodes CASSTDRGETQYF.